Listed here are 2 T cell receptor beta chains from one sample, sequenced in a study of T cells after yellow fever vaccination. TCRdb processed the 5' RACE reads anew with MiXCR; each CDR3 protein has one entry. The data show fewer than 450,000 distinct CDR3 sequences, with 11% seen just once and around 18% held by the top ten. The sequenced sample was PBMCs, obtained on the day of the first yellow fever vaccination. Receptor source: a man between 18 and 35 years old who received the YFV17D yellow fever vaccine.

This clonotype was seen a handful of times. The rearrangement joins TRBV6-1 to TRBJ2-3; the D gene could be TRBD1 or TRBD2 (5 bases each). The CDR3 is 15 amino acids. Germline V gene data show CDR1 as MNHNS and CDR2 as SASEGT. Trimming stripped 2 bases from V and 2 bases from J, with 11 bases between. DNA of the CDR3: TGTGCCAGCAGTGAAATAGAGGGGAACACAGATACGCAGTATTTT. Encoded protein: CASSEIEGNTDTQYF.

This clonotype was seen only a few times. This chain links TRBV29-1 with TRBJ2-5; D might be TRBD1 or TRBD2, each matching 6 bases. Germline CDR1 is SQVTM and CDR2 is ANQGSEA. There are 16 residues in the CDR3. Trimming took 6 bases from V and 5 from J, leaving 25 bases between them. CDR3: CSVRRGGKTDGETQYF. CDR3 nucleotide sequence: TGCAGCGTGCGAAGAGGGGGGAAAACAGACGGGGAGACCCAGTACTTC.